One sample yielded the 6 T cell receptor beta chains listed below, sequenced in a study of chemoradiotherapy in HPV16-positive cancers (dated by TCRdb to between 2021 and 2024). Library method: the immunoSEQ multiplex PCR assay. TCRdb re-hosts the immuneACCESS table, in-frame sequences only. Its copies lack some clones; in the studies checked, an unresolved V gene accounts for under half of them, and the cause for the rest is not known. This sample lists over 1,500 clones; roughly nine tenths were detected once. 4.5% to 5.5% of the sample lies in the top ten. The sample here was tumor tissue, taken from a patient who underwent chemoradiotherapy. These receptors were taken from a human donor with HPV-associated anogenital cancer.

This clone has a single count. The rearrangement uses TRBV4-1 and TRBJ1-1; D not certain. The V gene lost 4 bases and the J gene lost 5 bases, with 11 bases spanning the gap. The germline CDR1 and CDR2 sequences are MGHRA and YSYEKL. This CDR3 is built from 13 residues. CDR3 sequence: CASSPRMGTEAFF. CDR3 coding DNA: TGCGCCAGCAGCCCTAGGATGGGTACTGAAGCTTTCTTT.

This clone was seen only a few times. The chain couples TRBV6-5 to TRBJ2-7, with D possibly matching TRBD1 (6 bases). Trimming took off 7 bases at V and 2 bases at J, with 12 bases between the two ends. Germline values: CDR1 MNHEY, CDR2 SVGAGI. The CDR3 loop spans 13 amino acids. CDR3 amino acids: CASIDRLTYEQYF. DNA for the CDR3: TGTGCCAGCATTGACAGGTTAACCTACGAGCAGTACTTC.

V is TRBV7-2 and J is TRBJ2-1; 10 bases fit TRBD2. V shed 5 bases, J shed 6 bases, and the junction held 13 bases outside the gene matches. This CDR3 spans 17 amino acids. In germline, CDR1 is SGHTA, CDR2 FQGNSA. The CDR3 coding sequence is TGTGCCAGCAGCACCCGGTTCCGGCTAGCGGGAGCCAATGAGCAGTTCTTC. Protein sequence: CASSTRFRLAGANEQFF.

V is TRBV4-3 and J is TRBJ2-1; TRBD2 matches 11 bases. Germline V gene sequence: CDR1 LGHNA, CDR2 YSLEER. After removal of 3 bases from V and 7 bases from J, the junction contained 11 bases not matched to a gene. The CDR3 runs 17 residues. The CDR3 region has the DNA TGCGCCAGCAGCCAGGTCGCGGTAGCGGGAGGGCCGAATGAGCAGTTCTTC. It codes for CASSQVAVAGGPNEQFF.

The V and J genes are TRBV18 and TRBJ2-5; a weak D match, TRBD1 (7 bases). V was clipped by 1 base and J by 5 bases, with 11 bases between them. Germline V gene lookup returns CDR1 KGHSH and CDR2 LQKENI. This CDR3 comprises 14 residues. In DNA form, the CDR3 reads TGTGCCAGCTCACCACGGCCAGGGGGGGAGACCCAGTACTTC. This gives the protein CASSPRPGGETQYF.

V gene TRBV19 combines with J gene TRBJ1-1; weak D call: TRBD1 (5 bases). V dropped 5 bases and J dropped 5 bases, with 12 bases sitting between them. The CDR3 runs 13 residues. Germline-derived CDR1 and CDR2 are LNHDA and SQIVND (reference sequence). In DNA form, the CDR3 reads TGTGCCAGTAGTCTCTGGGAGGGGACTGAAGCTTTCTTT. This gives the protein CASSLWEGTEAFF.